The 21 T cell receptor beta chains below come from one sample, sequenced in a study of radiotherapy plus CTLA-4 blockade in lung cancer. Data came from immunoSEQ multiplex PCR; TCRdb stores just in-frame clones and leaves some out. The sample records around 82,000 clones, approximately 84% being singletons. The sample was peripheral blood, taken from a patient treated with radiotherapy plus ipilimumab. These receptors came from a human donor with non-small cell lung cancer who had stable disease on radiotherapy plus ipilimumab.

This clone turned up a few times. This chain joins TRBV2 and TRBJ1-1; D unresolved. The CDR3 has 14 amino acids. The germline V and J ends were trimmed by 6 bases and 4 bases, with 15 bases remaining between them. Germline CDR1 and CDR2: SNHLY and FYNNEI. In DNA form, the CDR3 reads TGTGCCAGCAGGGCCCCAGTTGTCGGCACTGAAGCTTTCTTT. Encoded protein: CASRAPVVGTEAFF.

The gene calls are TRBV19 and TRBJ2-5, with TRBD1 matching 8 bases. CDR1 and CDR2 (germline): LNHDA, SQIVND (reference sequence). Unmatched junction bases numbered 5, after V lost 7 bases and J lost 7 bases. There are 12 residues in the CDR3. The CDR3 spells CASTQGAGTQYF. The CDR3 DNA reads as TGTGCCAGTACGCAGGGGGCGGGGACCCAGTACTTC.

The gene calls are TRBV9 and TRBJ1-4; D may be TRBD1 (5 bases). This CDR3 comprises 15 residues. The V end lost 3 bases, the J end lost 2 bases, and 11 bases lay between the germline ends. The V gene's germline CDR1 is SGDLS and CDR2 YYNGEE. The chain's CDR3 is CASSGGVRTNEKLFF. CDR3 nucleotide sequence: TGTGCCAGCAGCGGGGGGGTGAGGACTAATGAAAAACTGTTTTTT.

CDR3 in DNA: TGTGCCAGCAGCAAAAAGGCGGGGGACACTGAAGCTTTCTTT. This encodes CASSKKAGDTEAFF. The chain combines TRBV21-1 with TRBJ1-1. TRBV21-1 is given as a pseudogene. CDR3 length: 14 residues.

The chain combines TRBV30 with TRBJ1-3; D is unresolved. The CDR3 sequence is 14 residues long. Germline-derived CDR1 and CDR2 are GTSNPN and SVGIG (reference sequence). The V end lost 4 bases, the J end lost 2 bases, and 12 bases lay between the germline ends. The CDR3 coding sequence is TGTGCCTGGAATTTGGGGATCCCTGGAAACACCATATATTTT. It encodes CAWNLGIPGNTIYF. The whole variable domain, remainder taken from reference TRBV30 and TRBJ1-3, is SQTIHQWPATLVQPVGSPLSLECTVEGTSNPNLYWYRQAAGRGLQLLFYSVGIGQISSEVPQNLSASRPQDRQFILSSKKLLLSDSGFYLCAWNLGIPGNTIYFGEGSWLTVV.

The chain employs TRBV27 and TRBJ2-3; possible D gene TRBD2, 6 bases. CDR3 length equals 17 residues. V lost 0 bases and J lost 3, with 16 bases in between. Germline loops: CDR1 MNHEY, CDR2 SMNVEV (reference sequence). CDR3 in DNA: TGTGCCAGCAGTTTATCGAGACTAGGACGAGGAACAGATACGCAGTATTTT. Its protein is CASSLSRLGRGTDTQYF.

The chain combines TRBV21-1 with TRBJ1-2; TRBD1, the D gene given by the table, was not confirmed from the DNA. TRBV21-1 is labeled a pseudogene. This CDR3 comprises 15 residues. CDR3 nucleotides: TGTGCCAGCAGCAACCTGCCAGAAGCTAACTATGGCTACACCTTC. This sequence encodes CASSNLPEANYGYTF.

The V and J genes are TRBV18 and TRBJ1-3; a possible D gene is TRBD1 (5 bases). V was shortened by 6 bases and J by 0 bases, with 9 bases between the two germline ends. This CDR3 spans 14 amino acids. Germline V gives CDR1 KGHSH, CDR2 LQKENI. CDR3 coding DNA: TGTGCCAGCTCGACAGCTTCCTCTGGAAACACCATATATTTT. Its translation: CASSTASSGNTIYF.

The chain combines TRBV28 with TRBJ1-4; D is perhaps TRBD1 (5 bases). The CDR3 runs to 16 residues. The V end was cut by 4 bases, the J end by 0 bases, with 12 bases between. Germline-derived CDR1 and CDR2 are MDHEN and SYDVKM. The CDR3 loop is CASSWITGATNEKLFF. Written as DNA, the CDR3 is TGTGCCAGCAGTTGGATCACAGGTGCAACTAATGAAAAACTGTTTTTT.

CDR3 loop: CATSGQTNYGYTF. The CDR3 DNA reads as TGTGCCACGTCGGGACAGACAAACTATGGCTACACCTTC. V gene TRBV14 combines with J gene TRBJ1-2; TRBD1 matches at 7 bases. Germline CDR1 and CDR2: SGHDN and FVKESK. CDR3 length: 13 residues. The V segment lost 10 bases and the J segment 2 bases; nucleotides outside the gene matches: 7. Full variable domain (rest looked up from reference TRBV14 and TRBJ1-2): EAGVTQFPSHSVIEKGQTVTLRCDPISGHDNLYWYRRVMGKEIKFLLHFVKESKQDESGMPNNRFLAERTGGTYSTLKVQPAELEDSGVYFCATSGQTNYGYTFGSGTRLTVV.

The chain combines TRBV30 with TRBJ1-6, with TRBD1 identical over 7 bases. Losses at the gene ends were 3 bases for V and 10 bases for J; bases not matched to a gene: 6. CDR3 length: 13 residues. CDR1 and CDR2 from the germline V gene are GTSNPN and SVGIG (reference sequence). As DNA, the CDR3 is TGTGCCTGGAGACAGGGGACGGAATCACCCCTCCACTTT. It yields the protein CAWRQGTESPLHF.

The V gene is TRBV10-3, the J gene TRBJ1-6, with D possibly being TRBD1 (5 bases). The CDR3 runs to 16 residues. The V gene's germline CDR1 is ENHRY and CDR2 SYGVKD. V was trimmed by 8 bases and J by 0 bases, leaving 14 bases between them. The DNA for the CDR3 is TGTGCCATCGGCGAAAGGCAGGGCTCCTATAATTCACCCCTCCACTTT. Protein sequence: CAIGERQGSYNSPLHF.

The rearrangement uses TRBV6-1 and TRBJ1-5; 7 bases line up with TRBD1. Unmatched junction bases numbered 7, after V lost 2 bases and J lost 9 bases. Germline assignment: CDR1 MNHNS and CDR2 SASEGT. The CDR3 runs to 14 residues. Here the CDR3 DNA reads TGTGCCAGCAGTGAAACGCGGCAGGGGGGGCCCCAGCATTTT. It is translated as CASSETRQGGPQHF.

Comment on this clone: The same CDR3 arises from other DNA sequences in this sample as well. J is TRBJ1-2 and V is TRBV27; tentative D call: TRBD1 (6 bases). The CDR3 sequence is 14 residues long. V lost 0 bases to trimming and J lost 4 bases, with 9 bases between them. The germline gives CDR1 MNHEY, CDR2 SMNVEV (reference sequence). This CDR3 is CASSLSTGVYGYTF. The DNA of the CDR3 is TGTGCCAGCAGTTTATCGACAGGAGTCTATGGCTACACCTTC.

V gene TRBV1 combines with J gene TRBJ2-1; the DNA was not used to check the table's D call, TRBD2. TRBV1 is described as a pseudogene. This CDR3 has 16 amino acids. Here the CDR3 DNA reads TGCACCAGCAGCCAAGATGTGGAGGGTATAGGAAATGAGCAGTTCTTC. Translated, it gives CTSSQDVEGIGNEQFF.

The chain carries TRBV5-8 and TRBJ2-1; TRBD1 matches at 8 bases. V shed 7 bases and J 1 base; nucleotides not matched to a gene: 16. This CDR3 contains 18 residues. Germline CDR1 is SGHTS and CDR2 is YDEGEE. Written as DNA, the CDR3 is TGTGCCAGCGGCCTACTCACAGGGGGTCAAGGGTCCTACAATGAGCAGTTCTTC. This gives the protein CASGLLTGGQGSYNEQFF.

In its sample, this clone was seen a few times. Here the CDR3 reads CASSLSRAGANVLTF. For the CDR3, the DNA is TGTGCCAGCAGCTTAAGCAGGGCTGGGGCCAACGTCCTGACTTTC. J is TRBJ2-6 and V is TRBV11-2; tentatively, D is TRBD1 (5 bases). Germline CDR1 reads SGHAT; CDR2 reads FQNNGV. The CDR3 covers 15 residues. Trimming shortened V by 2 bases and J by 2 bases, and 7 bases separated the two germline ends.

V is TRBV5-4 and J is TRBJ2-7, with D possibly being TRBD2 (5 bases). V was trimmed by 5 bases and J by 0 bases, leaving 12 bases between them. Germline CDR1 is SGHNT and CDR2 is YYREEE (reference sequence). CDR3 length: 14 residues. DNA for the CDR3: TGTGCCAGCAGTCCGGACTTGAGCTCCTACGAGCAGTACTTC. It encodes CASSPDLSSYEQYF.

V gene TRBV6-1 combines with J gene TRBJ2-1; TRBD2 matches at 15 bases. Germline trimming cut 4 bases from V and 7 bases from J; bases unmatched to any gene: 8. The CDR3 is 17 amino acids. The germline V gene has CDR1 MNHNS and CDR2 SASEGT. The CDR3 loop reads CASSARTSGRERNEQFF. Written as DNA, the CDR3 is TGTGCCAGCAGTGCCCGGACTAGCGGGAGGGAAAGGAATGAGCAGTTCTTC.

The rearrangement joins TRBV29-1 to TRBJ2-1, with 8 bases identical to TRBD2. The CDR3 contains 14 residues. V was pared by 6 bases and J by 6 bases, with 10 bases of the junction left unmatched. Germline assignment: CDR1 SQVTM and CDR2 ANQGSEA. This CDR3 reads CSVAGLAGGNEQFF. In DNA, the CDR3 is TGCAGCGTCGCGGGTCTAGCGGGTGGCAATGAGCAGTTCTTC.

This chain links TRBV5-1 with TRBJ1-2; 7 nucleotides line up with TRBD1. The V gene's germline CDR1 is SGHRS and CDR2 YFSETQ. CDR3 length: 13 residues. V lost 0 bases, J lost 8 bases, and 4 bases stayed unmatched. The CDR3 DNA sequence: TGCGCCAGCAGCTTGGAGGGGGCGCAAGGCTACACCTTC. It translates to CASSLEGAQGYTF. The entire variable domain, with the rest obtained from reference TRBV5-1 and TRBJ1-2, is as follows: KAGVTQTPRYLIKTRGQQVTLSCSPISGHRSVSWYQQTPGQGLQFLFEYFSETQRNKGNFPGRFSGRQFSNSRSEMNVSTLELGDSALYLCASSLEGAQGYTFGSGTRLTVV.